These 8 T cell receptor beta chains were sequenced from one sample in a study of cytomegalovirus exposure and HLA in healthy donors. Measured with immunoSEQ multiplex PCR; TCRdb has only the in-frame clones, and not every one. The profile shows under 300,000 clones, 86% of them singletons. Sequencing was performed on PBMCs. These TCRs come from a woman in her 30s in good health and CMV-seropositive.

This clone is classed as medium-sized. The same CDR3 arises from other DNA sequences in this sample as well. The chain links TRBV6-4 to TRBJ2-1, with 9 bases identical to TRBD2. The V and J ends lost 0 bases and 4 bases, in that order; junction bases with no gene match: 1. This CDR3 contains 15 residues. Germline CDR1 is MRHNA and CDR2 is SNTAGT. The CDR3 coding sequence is TGTGCCAGCAGTGACTCTAGCGGGAGTTACAATGAGCAGTTCTTC. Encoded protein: CASSDSSGSYNEQFF.

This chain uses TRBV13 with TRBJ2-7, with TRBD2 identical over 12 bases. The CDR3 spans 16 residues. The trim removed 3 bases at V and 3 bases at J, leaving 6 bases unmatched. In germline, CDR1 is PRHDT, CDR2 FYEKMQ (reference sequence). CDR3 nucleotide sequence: TGTGCCAGCAGCTTTCGGACTAGCGGGATAATCTACGAGCAGTACTTC. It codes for CASSFRTSGIIYEQYF.

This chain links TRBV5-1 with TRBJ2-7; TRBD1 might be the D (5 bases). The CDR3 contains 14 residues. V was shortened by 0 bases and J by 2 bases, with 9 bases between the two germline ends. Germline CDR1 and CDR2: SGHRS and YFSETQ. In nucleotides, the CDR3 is TGCGCCAGCAGCTTGGGACAGACACCCTACGAGCAGTACTTC. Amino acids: CASSLGQTPYEQYF.

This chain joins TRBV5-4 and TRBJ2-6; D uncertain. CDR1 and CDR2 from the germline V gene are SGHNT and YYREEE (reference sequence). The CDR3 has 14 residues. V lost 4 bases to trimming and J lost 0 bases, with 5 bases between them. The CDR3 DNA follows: TGTGCCAGCAGCCCCATCTCTGGGGCCAACGTCCTGACTTTC. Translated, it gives CASSPISGANVLTF. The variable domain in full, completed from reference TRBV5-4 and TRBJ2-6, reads ETGVTQSPTHLIKTRGQQVTLRCSSQSGHNTVSWYQQALGQGPQFIFQYYREEENGRGNFPPRFSGLQFPNYSSELNVNALELDDSALYLCASSPISGANVLTFGAGSRLTVL.

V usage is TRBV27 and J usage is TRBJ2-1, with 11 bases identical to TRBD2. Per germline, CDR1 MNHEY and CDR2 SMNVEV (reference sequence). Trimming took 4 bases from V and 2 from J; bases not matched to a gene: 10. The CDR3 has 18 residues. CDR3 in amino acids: CASSSLIAGGIPYNEQFF. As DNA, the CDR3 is TGTGCCAGCAGTTCCCTCATAGCGGGAGGGATTCCCTACAATGAGCAGTTCTTC.

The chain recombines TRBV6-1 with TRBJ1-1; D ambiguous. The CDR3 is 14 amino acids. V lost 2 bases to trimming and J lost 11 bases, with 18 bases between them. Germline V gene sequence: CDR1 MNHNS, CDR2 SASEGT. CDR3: CASSELTTTREAFF. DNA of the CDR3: TGTGCCAGCAGTGAATTGACGACAACTCGGGAGGCTTTCTTT.

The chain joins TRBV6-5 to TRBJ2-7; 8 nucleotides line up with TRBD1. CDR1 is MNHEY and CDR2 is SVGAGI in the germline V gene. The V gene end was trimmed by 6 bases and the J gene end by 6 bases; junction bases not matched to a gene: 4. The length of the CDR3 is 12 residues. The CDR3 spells CASSPDRGEQYF. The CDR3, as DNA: TGTGCCAGCAGCCCAGACAGGGGCGAGCAGTACTTC.

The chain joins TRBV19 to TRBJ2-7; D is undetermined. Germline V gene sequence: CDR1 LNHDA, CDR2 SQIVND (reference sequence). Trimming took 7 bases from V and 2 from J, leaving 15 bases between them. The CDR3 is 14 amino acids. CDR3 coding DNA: TGTGCCAGTACCCCCATCGCGGCTACCTACGAGCAGTACTTC. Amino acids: CASTPIAATYEQYF.